A single sample is the source of the 9 T cell receptor beta chains below, sequenced in a study of blood T cell repertoires in COVID-19. Produced via immunoSEQ multiplex PCR; TCRdb's table is partial and in-frame only. The table lists roughly 100,000 clones, roughly 79% of them singletons. Sequencing was performed on peripheral blood. These receptors were obtained from a woman in her 70s with acute or convalescent COVID-19.

The chain's CDR3 is CASSNQGQETQYF. The CDR3 DNA reads as TGCGCCAGCAGCAATCAGGGCCAAGAGACCCAGTACTTC. The chain combines TRBV5-1 with TRBJ2-5; the D gene is possibly TRBD1 (5 bases). The ends were cut back, 4 bases at V and 1 base at J, with 8 bases in the middle. The CDR3 runs to 13 residues. Looked up from germline, CDR1 is SGHRS and CDR2 is YFSETQ.

The chain employs TRBV27 and TRBJ1-4, with D possibly TRBD1 on 6 matching bases. The CDR3 is 14 residues long. Between the trimmed V and J ends, which lost 2 bases and 7 bases, there was a span of 11 bases. Germline V gives CDR1 MNHEY, CDR2 SMNVEV (reference sequence). The CDR3 here is CASSLLGGGEKLFF. The CDR3 DNA reads TGTGCCAGCAGTTTACTAGGGGGGGGTGAAAAACTGTTTTTT.

This clone was seen only a few times. V gene TRBV9 combines with J gene TRBJ2-1; D possibly corresponds to TRBD1 (6 bases). Germline V gives CDR1 SGDLS, CDR2 YYNGEE. The ends were cut back, 0 bases at V and 5 bases at J, with 9 bases in the middle. There are 14 residues in the CDR3. CDR3 coding DNA: TGTGCCAGCAGCGTAGGGGGGCGGCACAATGAGCAGTTCTTC. Protein: CASSVGGRHNEQFF.

The chain links TRBV24-1 to TRBJ2-3; D remains unclear. The germline V gene encodes CDR1 KGHDR and CDR2 SFDVKD. CDR3 length equals 12 residues. V was pared by 4 bases and J by 2 bases, with 3 bases between. This chain's CDR3 is CATSEYTDTQYF. The CDR3 DNA sequence: TGTGCCACCAGTGAGTACACAGATACGCAGTATTTT.

The chain employs TRBV6-5 and TRBJ2-3, with D tentatively TRBD2 (5 bases). Germline V gives CDR1 MNHEY, CDR2 SVGAGI. Trimming took off 0 bases at V and 6 bases at J, with 7 bases between the two ends. This CDR3 region has 13 residues. The CDR3, as DNA: TGTGCCAGCAGTTACTCAAGGGAGGATACGCAGTATTTT. It translates to CASSYSREDTQYF.

This rearrangement joins TRBV9 to TRBJ2-5; 7 bases are shared with TRBD1. The CDR3 has 13 amino acids. Germline loops: CDR1 SGDLS, CDR2 YYNGEE. The V segment lost 2 bases and the J segment 5 bases; nucleotides outside the gene matches: 3. CDR3 protein: CASSVTGVETQYF. The DNA for the CDR3 is TGTGCCAGCAGCGTCACAGGGGTCGAGACCCAGTACTTC.

CDR3 loop: CAWRDRGTDTQYF. Here the CDR3 DNA reads TGTGCCTGGAGGGACAGGGGCACAGATACGCAGTATTTT. This sequence joins TRBV30 and TRBJ2-3; 8 positions agree with TRBD1. V dropped 3 bases and J dropped 1; count of bases not matched to a gene: 0. In germline, CDR1 is GTSNPN, CDR2 SVGIG (reference sequence). CDR3 length: 13 residues.

The V gene is TRBV28, the J gene TRBJ1-5; D is undetermined. This CDR3 comprises 12 residues. In germline, CDR1 is MDHEN, CDR2 SYDVKM. The ends were cut back, 10 bases at V and 4 bases at J, with 11 bases in the middle. The CDR3 spells CATRRGNQPQHF. The CDR3 nucleotides are TGTGCCACGCGACGGGGAAATCAGCCCCAGCATTTT.

The gene calls are TRBV6-2 or TRBV6-3 and TRBJ2-5; weak D call: TRBD1 (6 bases). Per the germline V gene, CDR1 is MNHEY and CDR2 is SVGEGT. The CDR3 is 15 residues long. Between the trimmed V and J ends, which lost 2 bases and 2 bases, there was a span of 12 bases. In nucleotides, the CDR3 is TGTGCCAGCAGTTACGACAGGCGTGGACAAGAGACCCAGTACTTC. Amino acids: CASSYDRRGQETQYF.